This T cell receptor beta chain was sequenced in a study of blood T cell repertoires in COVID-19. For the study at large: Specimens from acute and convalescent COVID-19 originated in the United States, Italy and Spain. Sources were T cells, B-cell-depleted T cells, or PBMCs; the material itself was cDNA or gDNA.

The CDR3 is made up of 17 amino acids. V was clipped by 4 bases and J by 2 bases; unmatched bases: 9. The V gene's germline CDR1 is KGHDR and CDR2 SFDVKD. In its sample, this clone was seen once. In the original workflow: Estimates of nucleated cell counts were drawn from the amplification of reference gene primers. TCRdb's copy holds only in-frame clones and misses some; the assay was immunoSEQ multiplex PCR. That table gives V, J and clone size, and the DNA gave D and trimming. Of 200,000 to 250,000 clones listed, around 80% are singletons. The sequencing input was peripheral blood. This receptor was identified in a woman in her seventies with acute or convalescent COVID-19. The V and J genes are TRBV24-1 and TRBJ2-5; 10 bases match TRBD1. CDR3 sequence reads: CATSEHGTGALQETQYF. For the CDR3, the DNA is TGTGCCACCAGTGAACATGGGACAGGGGCCCTTCAAGAGACCCAGTACTTC.